The 24 T cell receptor beta chains below come from one sample, sequenced in a study of T cells in Graves' hyperthyroidism and ophthalmopathy. RNA transcripts yielded amplified TCR beta CDR3 regions. Carried out on the TCR CDR3, a first-round RT-PCR used the HTBI primer set. One entry per CDR3 protein, called by TCRdb with MiXCR from the multiplex PCR reads. Here the sample spans more than 500,000 distinct CDR3 sequences, about 43% being singletons. The material sequenced was peripheral blood or thyroid tissue (not recorded which). All receptors derive from an adult woman with Graves' disease, either hyperthyroidism or ophthalmopathy (not recorded which).

This clonotype was seen at least ten times. The chain recombines TRBV9 with TRBJ1-1; 8 bases align to TRBD1. This CDR3 comprises 15 residues. Per the germline V gene, CDR1 is SGDLS and CDR2 is YYNGEE. V lost 4 bases to trimming and J lost 1 base; unmatched junction nucleotides: 6. The CDR3 DNA is TGTGCCAGCAGCCTATCCGGGACAGGGAACACTGAAGCTTTCTTT. Amino acid sequence: CASSLSGTGNTEAFF.

This clonotype was detected ten times or more. This chain uses TRBV5-8 with TRBJ1-1; D not certain. V was shortened by 2 bases and J by 4 bases, with 18 bases between the two germline ends. CDR1 is SGHTS and CDR2 is YDEGEE in the germline V gene. The CDR3 loop spans 16 amino acids. Here the CDR3 reads CASSLWLNPAGTEAFF. The CDR3 nucleotides are TGTGCCAGCAGCTTATGGTTGAACCCAGCGGGCACTGAAGCTTTCTTT.

The CDR3 DNA follows: TGTGCCAGCAGCGGCCGTGGCTTCGGGACAGCTGTCTACGAGCAGTACTTC. This encodes CASSGRGFGTAVYEQYF. V and J are TRBV7-8 and TRBJ2-7, with TRBD1 matching 7 bases. The V segment lost 5 bases and the J segment 3 bases; nucleotides outside the gene matches: 16. CDR3 length equals 17 residues. Germline values: CDR1 SGHVS, CDR2 FQNEAQ.

This clonotype was observed at least ten times. The V and J genes are TRBV20-1 and TRBJ1-1; D may be TRBD1 (5 bases). Trimming took 6 bases from V and 2 from J, leaving 13 bases between them. The CDR3 extends over 13 amino acids. Germline assignment: CDR1 DFQATT and CDR2 SNEGSKA (reference sequence). The CDR3 loop reads CSAERTPNTEAFF. The CDR3, as DNA: TGCAGTGCCGAACGGACACCTAACACTGAAGCTTTCTTT.

This clonotype has a handful of counts. This sequence joins TRBV7-2 and TRBJ1-1, with a weak D call TRBD1 (6 bases). The V end was cut by 3 bases, the J end by 8 bases, with 10 bases between. CDR1 is SGHTA and CDR2 is FQGNSA in the germline V gene. This CDR3 contains 12 residues. The CDR3 DNA follows: TGTGCCAGCAGCTTGGACAGAGGCGAAGCTTTCTTT. This encodes CASSLDRGEAFF.

The genes are TRBV5-1 and TRBJ1-1, with a weak D call TRBD1 (6 bases). Germline V CDR1 and CDR2: SGHRS, YFSETQ. This CDR3 is 14 amino acids long. Trimming removed 4 bases at V and 1 base at J, with 11 bases between. CDR3 loop: CASSADSGNTEAFF. CDR3 in DNA: TGCGCCAGCAGCGCGGACAGCGGGAACACTGAAGCTTTCTTT.

Details on this clonotype: A much larger clone differs from this one at a single base, so this may be a read error. V is TRBV18 and J is TRBJ1-5; a possible D gene is TRBD1 (5 bases). Trimming cost V 2 bases and J 5 bases, with 7 bases left between them. This CDR3 contains 13 residues. The germline gives CDR1 KGHSH, CDR2 LQKENI. The CDR3 region is CASSPGDDQPQHF. The CDR3 coding sequence is TGTGCCAGCTCACCAGGGGACGATCAGCCCCAGCATTTT.

The sample holds one count of this clonotype. This chain links TRBV25-1 with TRBJ2-2; 11 bases map to TRBD2. V dropped 8 bases and J dropped 4; count of bases not matched to a gene: 15. Germline V lookup: CDR1 MGHDK, CDR2 SYGVNS. CDR3 length equals 18 residues. In DNA, the CDR3 is TGTGCCAGCGTTGGTCCCCTAGCGGGAGGTATCGGCACCGGGGAGCTGTTTTTT. Protein product: CASVGPLAGGIGTGELFF.

The J gene is TRBJ1-2, the V gene TRBV12-3 or TRBV12-4; D remains ambiguous. CDR3 length: 13 amino acids. V lost 3 bases, J lost 10 bases, and 15 bases lay in between. The CDR3 loop is CASSLSATAPYTF. The CDR3 DNA reads as TGTGCCAGCAGTTTGTCTGCCACGGCCCCCTACACCTTC.

The chain links TRBV12-3 or TRBV12-4 to TRBJ1-4; 7 bases fit TRBD1. CDR3 length: 16 amino acids. The V segment lost 5 bases and the J segment 7 bases; nucleotides outside the gene matches: 13. The CDR3 region has the DNA TGTGCCAGCAGTGAAATACGACAGGGATCTAGTGAAAAACTGTTTTTT. This codes for CASSEIRQGSSEKLFF.

The table lists this clonotype with many counts. This chain links TRBV5-1 with TRBJ2-5; the match to TRBD2 covers 8 bases. The germline gives CDR1 SGHRS, CDR2 YFSETQ. With V trimmed by 3 bases and J by 1 base, 5 bases remained unmatched. The CDR3 sequence is 15 residues long. The CDR3 protein is CASSWIAGSQETQYF. Here the CDR3 DNA reads TGCGCCAGCAGCTGGATAGCGGGAAGCCAAGAGACCCAGTACTTC.

On this clonotype: Likely a read error: the CDR3 ends without its conserved phenylalanine or tryptophan. It is unclear where the CDR3 begins or ends on the DNA, so no DNA is shown, and the CDR3 is as TCRdb lists it. V and J are TRBV2 and TRBJ1-3; TRBD1 is the table's D call and was not checked against the DNA. The germline CDR1 and CDR2 sequences are SNHLY and FYNNEI. Inclusive of both ends, the CDR3 amounts to 10 amino acids. The CDR3 loop reads CASRAKQGAT.

This clonotype was picked up many times. This chain uses TRBV20-1 with TRBJ1-2; D call uncertain. CDR1 and CDR2 from the germline V gene are DFQATT and SNEGSKA (reference sequence). This CDR3 contains 13 residues. V was shortened by 7 bases and J by 1 base, with 13 bases between the two germline ends. The CDR3 here is CSETDIYNYGYTF. Here the CDR3 DNA reads TGCAGTGAAACAGATATCTATAACTATGGCTACACCTTC.

Turning to this clonotype: At one boundary the junction diverges from the germline segment, which might be a read error. The rearrangement uses TRBV6-1 and TRBJ1-4; D is unclear. The germline CDR1 and CDR2 sequences are MNHNS and SASEGT. The CDR3 extends over 15 amino acids. CDR3 bases: TGTGTCAGCACACCTCAAAGTAATACTCTAAAAGGGCTGTTTTTT. Amino acids: CVSTPQSNTLKGLFF.

This chain joins TRBV5-4 and TRBJ2-5; TRBD1 is a possible D gene (5 bases). V was shortened by 5 bases and J by 0 bases, with 14 bases between the two germline ends. The CDR3 length is 15 residues. CDR1 is SGHNT, CDR2 YYREEE, per germline (reference sequence). The CDR3 bases are TGTGCCAGCAGGGTGGGTGGGGCCAACCAAGAGACCCAGTACTTC. Translating gives CASRVGGANQETQYF.

The J gene is TRBJ1-2, the V gene TRBV4-1, with 9 bases matching TRBD1. Germline trimming cut 4 bases from V and 6 bases from J; bases unmatched to any gene: 9. From germline, CDR1 is MGHRA and CDR2 YSYEKL. This CDR3 contains 15 residues. DNA of the CDR3: TGCGCCAGCAGCCGCACCCGAACAGGGGGCAATGGCTACACCTTC. It codes for CASSRTRTGGNGYTF.

This clonotype came up many times. The V call is TRBV5-1, the J call TRBJ2-2, with D unclear. V was trimmed by 7 bases and J by 8 bases, leaving 12 bases between them. The germline CDR1 and CDR2 sequences are SGHRS and YFSETQ. The CDR3 has 12 amino acids. The DNA of the CDR3 is TGCGCCAGCCACCCTCCATCAGGGGAGCTGTTTTTT. It translates to CASHPPSGELFF.

This clonotype has ten or more counts. The chain has TRBV6-2 or TRBV6-3 and TRBJ2-7; TRBD2 is a possible D gene (6 bases). Trimming took 5 bases from V and 1 from J, leaving 18 bases between them. Looked up from germline, CDR1 is MNHEY and CDR2 is SVGEGT. The CDR3 spans 16 residues. As DNA, the CDR3 is TGTGCCAGCAGTGACACCCTAGCGAGCGGTTCCTACGAGCAGTACTTC. The encoded protein is CASSDTLASGSYEQYF.

Only a few counts were recorded for this clonotype. In DNA form, the CDR3 reads TGTGCCAGCGTGGGACGACTGGAGTCACCCCTCCACTTT. Encoded protein: CASVGRLESPLHF. The rearrangement links TRBV7-9 to TRBJ1-6; D is perhaps TRBD1 (5 bases). CDR1 and CDR2 from the germline V gene are SEHNR and FQNEAQ (reference sequence). This CDR3 is 13 amino acids long. V was pared by 8 bases and J by 10 bases, with 15 bases between. The full variable domain, in which reference TRBV7-9 and TRBJ1-6 provide the parts outside the CDR3, is DTGVSQNPRHKITKRGQNVTFRCDPISEHNRLYWYRQTLGQGPEFLTYFQNEAQLEKSRLLSDRFSAERPKGSFSTLEIQRTEQGDSAMYLCASVGRLESPLHFGNGTRLTVT.

In its sample, this clonotype was seen many times. The chain combines TRBV7-2 with TRBJ2-2; 8 nucleotides align to TRBD2. This CDR3 spans 16 amino acids. V was clipped by 2 bases and J by 3 bases; unmatched bases: 5. Germline-derived CDR1 and CDR2 are SGHTA and FQGNSA. Written as DNA, the CDR3 is TGTGCCAGCAGCTTAAGAAGCGGGAGTTACACCGGGGAGCTGTTTTTT. Translation: CASSLRSGSYTGELFF.

This clonotype has more than one count but fewer than ten. The gene calls are TRBV15 and TRBJ1-1; D remains ambiguous. The CDR3 has 14 residues. V was cut by 0 bases and J by 8 bases, with 13 bases left in between. The germline V gene encodes CDR1 LNHNV and CDR2 YYDKDF (reference sequence). The CDR3 protein is CATSRDVLAAEAFF. The CDR3 nucleotides are TGTGCCACCAGCAGAGATGTTTTGGCGGCAGAAGCTTTCTTT. The entire variable domain, with the rest obtained from reference TRBV15 and TRBJ1-1, is as follows: DAMVIQNPRYQVTQFGKPVTLSCSQTLNHNVMYWYQQKSSQAPKLLFHYYDKDFNNEADTPDNFQSRRPNTSFCFLDIRSPGLGDTAMYLCATSRDVLAAEAFFGQGTRLTVV.

This chain links TRBV5-1 with TRBJ2-5, with D perhaps matching TRBD1 or TRBD2 (5 bases each). V lost 3 bases and J 5 bases, leaving 14 bases between the germline ends. The CDR3 consists of 14 residues. In germline, CDR1 is SGHRS, CDR2 YFSETQ. The CDR3 nucleotides read TGCGCCAGCAGCTCCGGGGCGACCTTTGAGACCCAGTACTTC. Translation: CASSSGATFETQYF.

The chain employs TRBV10-3 and TRBJ1-1; D is perhaps TRBD1 (5 bases). Germline values: CDR1 ENHRY, CDR2 SYGVKD. The CDR3 length is 17 residues. The V end lost 3 bases, the J end lost 7 bases, and 24 bases lay between the germline ends. The CDR3 region is CAISDSFRRRGRGEAFF. Here the CDR3 DNA reads TGTGCCATCAGTGACAGCTTTAGGAGACGGGGGAGAGGTGAAGCTTTCTTT.

The chain is built from TRBV7-9 and TRBJ2-7; 8 positions match TRBD1. The CDR3 runs to 15 residues. V lost 5 bases and J lost 0; bases outside the gene matches: 6. In germline, CDR1 is SEHNR, CDR2 FQNEAQ (reference sequence). CDR3 nucleotide sequence: TGTGCCAGCAGCCACCGGGACAGGAGCTCCTACGAGCAGTACTTC. It specifies CASSHRDRSSYEQYF.